This is a list of T cell receptor beta chains from one sample in a study of cytomegalovirus exposure and HLA in healthy donors. Clones were sequenced by immunoSEQ multiplex PCR, and TCRdb holds only the in-frame ones, with some missing. The table for this sample gives 75,000 to 80,000 clones. The source material was PBMCs. Receptors were obtained from a man aged 18 to 29 in good health and CMV-seropositive. CDR3s include the opening cysteine and the closing phenylalanine or tryptophan. D genes are given only for firm matches.

j_gene: TRBJ1-1
v_gene: TRBV27
d_gene: .
CDR3aa: CASSTGQLNTEAFF
CDR3nt: TGTGCCAGCAGTACCGGACAGTTAAACACTGAAGCTTTCTTT

j_gene: TRBJ1-2
v_gene: TRBV11-2
d_gene: TRBD1
CDR3aa: CASSRDSYYGYTF
CDR3nt: TGTGCCAGCAGCCGGGACAGTTACTATGGCTACACCTTC

j_gene: TRBJ1-3
v_gene: TRBV7-9
d_gene: .
CDR3aa: CASSVEGVPGNTIYF
CDR3nt: TGTGCCAGCAGCGTCGAAGGGGTCCCTGGAAACACCATATATTTT

j_gene: TRBJ2-7
v_gene: TRBV5-1
d_gene: TRBD1
CDR3aa: CASTRGWGQGSYEQYF
CDR3nt: TGCGCCAGCACCCGAGGGTGGGGACAGGGGTCCTACGAGCAGTACTTC

j_gene: TRBJ2-1
v_gene: TRBV5-1
d_gene: .
CDR3aa: CASSLGQPRGEQFF
CDR3nt: TGCGCCAGCAGCTTAGGACAGCCCCGGGGTGAGCAGTTCTTC

j_gene: TRBJ2-7
v_gene: TRBV5-4
d_gene: .
CDR3aa: CASSLENRDPYEQYF
CDR3nt: TGTGCCAGCAGCTTGGAAAACAGGGATCCCTACGAGCAGTACTTC

j_gene: TRBJ1-1
v_gene: TRBV4-2
d_gene: TRBD1
CDR3aa: CASSPGTGALQAFF
CDR3nt: TGTGCCAGCAGCCCCGGGACAGGGGCCCTTCAAGCTTTCTTT

j_gene: TRBJ1-2
v_gene: TRBV2
d_gene: TRBD1
CDR3aa: CASSNSGTANYGYTF
CDR3nt: TGTGCCAGCAGTAACTCCGGGACAGCTAACTATGGCTACACCTTC

j_gene: TRBJ1-5
v_gene: TRBV7-6
d_gene: TRBD1
CDR3aa: CASSLTGGEPQHF
CDR3nt: TGTGCCAGCAGCTTGACAGGGGGCGAGCCCCAGCATTTT

j_gene: TRBJ2-5
v_gene: TRBV19
d_gene: TRBD1
CDR3aa: CASRTGMQETQYF
CDR3nt: TGTGCCAGTCGGACAGGGATGCAAGAGACCCAGTACTTC

j_gene: TRBJ2-7
v_gene: TRBV6-5
d_gene: .
CDR3aa: CASTLTRDFVYEQYF
CDR3nt: TGTGCCAGCACCCTGACCCGGGACTTCGTTTACGAGCAGTACTTC

j_gene: TRBJ2-2
v_gene: TRBV5-4
d_gene: TRBD2
CDR3aa: CASSLGLAGAEGTGELFF
CDR3nt: TGTGCCAGCAGCTTAGGACTAGCGGGGGCCGAGGGAACCGGGGAGCTGTTTTTT

j_gene: TRBJ1-5
v_gene: TRBV6-5
d_gene: TRBD1
CDR3aa: CASRTGRFAQPQHF
CDR3nt: TGTGCCAGCCGGACAGGGAGATTTGCTCAGCCCCAGCATTTT

j_gene: TRBJ1-5
v_gene: TRBV19
d_gene: .
CDR3aa: CASSMLSGYQPQHF
CDR3nt: TGTGCCAGTAGTATGCTTTCCGGGTATCAGCCCCAGCATTTT

j_gene: TRBJ2-7
v_gene: TRBV6-6
d_gene: TRBD1
CDR3aa: CASRGDRESYEQYF
CDR3nt: TGTGCCAGCAGGGGGGACAGGGAATCCTACGAGCAGTACTTC

j_gene: TRBJ2-2
v_gene: TRBV7-6
d_gene: .
CDR3aa: CASSLEGVTANTGELFF
CDR3nt: TGTGCCAGCAGCTTAGAAGGCGTAACAGCGAACACCGGGGAGCTGTTTTTT

j_gene: TRBJ2-7
v_gene: TRBV7-9
d_gene: TRBD1
CDR3aa: CASSKIQGASAYEQYF
CDR3nt: TGTGCCAGCAGCAAGATACAGGGGGCTTCCGCCTACGAGCAGTACTTC

j_gene: TRBJ1-4
v_gene: TRBV6-1
d_gene: .
CDR3aa: CASRSQGANEKLFF
CDR3nt: TGTGCCAGCAGATCACAGGGAGCTAATGAAAAACTGTTTTTT

j_gene: TRBJ2-3
v_gene: TRBV5-6
d_gene: .
CDR3aa: CASSFVDSRGSSTDTQYF
CDR3nt: TGTGCCAGCAGCTTCGTAGACTCACGGGGATCTAGCACAGATACGCAGTATTTT

j_gene: TRBJ1-2
v_gene: TRBV7-9
d_gene: .
CDR3aa: CASSLDGRAGSYTF
CDR3nt: TGTGCCAGCAGCTTAGACGGCAGGGCTGGGAGCTACACCTTC

j_gene: TRBJ1-3
v_gene: TRBV7-8
d_gene: TRBD1
CDR3aa: CASSLPSRQGGNTIYF
CDR3nt: TGTGCCAGCAGCTTGCCCTCTCGACAGGGTGGAAACACCATATATTTT

j_gene: TRBJ2-2
v_gene: TRBV5-1
d_gene: TRBD1
CDR3aa: CASSQKQGLDTGELFF
CDR3nt: TGCGCCAGCAGCCAGAAACAGGGGCTGGACACCGGGGAGCTGTTTTTT

j_gene: TRBJ2-7
v_gene: TRBV28
d_gene: .
CDR3aa: CASPPGGSSYEQYF
CDR3nt: TGTGCCAGCCCTCCTGGGGGCAGCTCCTACGAGCAGTACTTC

j_gene: TRBJ2-6
v_gene: TRBV18
d_gene: .
CDR3aa: CASSPPGLDSGANVLTF
CDR3nt: TGTGCCAGCTCACCACCGGGACTGGACTCTGGGGCCAACGTCCTGACTTTC

j_gene: TRBJ2-7
v_gene: TRBV10-2
d_gene: TRBD2
CDR3aa: CASGSGGRYEQYF
CDR3nt: TGCGCCAGCGGTAGCGGGGGCAGATACGAGCAGTACTTC

j_gene: TRBJ1-6
v_gene: TRBV28
d_gene: TRBD1
CDR3aa: CASSPGGTRSPLHF
CDR3nt: TGTGCCAGCAGTCCAGGGGGCACCAGGTCACCCCTCCACTTT

j_gene: TRBJ2-2
v_gene: TRBV4-1
d_gene: TRBD1
CDR3aa: CASSQVITGGVGGELFF
CDR3nt: TGCGCCAGCAGCCAAGTTATTACAGGGGGCGTTGGCGGGGAGCTGTTTTTT

j_gene: TRBJ2-1
v_gene: TRBV6-4
d_gene: TRBD2
CDR3aa: CASSELAGSYNEQFF
CDR3nt: TGTGCCAGCAGTGAGCTAGCGGGCTCCTACAATGAGCAGTTCTTC

j_gene: TRBJ2-7
v_gene: TRBV5-6
d_gene: TRBD1
CDR3aa: CASSLDRTGGVYEQYF
CDR3nt: TGTGCCAGCAGCTTGGATCGGACAGGGGGCGTCTACGAGCAGTACTTC

j_gene: TRBJ2-3
v_gene: TRBV7-2
d_gene: TRBD2
CDR3aa: CASSSHGAGAASTDTQYF
CDR3nt: TGTGCCAGCAGCTCACATGGGGCGGGAGCGGCAAGCACAGATACGCAGTATTTT

j_gene: TRBJ2-5
v_gene: TRBV19
d_gene: .
CDR3aa: CATRGNVGETQYF
CDR3nt: TGTGCCACGAGGGGGAATGTTGGGGAGACCCAGTACTTC

j_gene: TRBJ2-7
v_gene: TRBV7-6
d_gene: TRBD1
CDR3aa: CASSSGQGSNEQYF
CDR3nt: TGTGCCAGCAGCTCGGGACAGGGTTCGAACGAGCAGTACTTC

j_gene: TRBJ2-7
v_gene: TRBV5-1
d_gene: TRBD1
CDR3aa: CASSQKTGTLTYEQYF
CDR3nt: TGCGCCAGCAGCCAAAAGACAGGGACCCTAACCTACGAGCAGTACTTC

j_gene: TRBJ2-7
v_gene: TRBV7-8
d_gene: TRBD1
CDR3aa: CASSLMGQGFSYEQYF
CDR3nt: TGTGCCAGCAGCTTAATGGGACAGGGGTTCTCCTACGAGCAGTACTTC

j_gene: TRBJ2-1
v_gene: TRBV5-6
d_gene: .
CDR3aa: CASSRSGEYEQFF
CDR3nt: TGTGCCAGCAGCCGGTCAGGGGAATATGAGCAGTTCTTC

j_gene: TRBJ2-2
v_gene: TRBV14
d_gene: .
CDR3aa: CASSQESVGAANTGELFF
CDR3nt: TGTGCCAGCAGCCAAGAGTCGGTGGGGGCCGCGAACACCGGGGAGCTGTTTTTT

j_gene: TRBJ2-1
v_gene: TRBV6-1
d_gene: TRBD2
CDR3aa: CASSERGTMASGNEQFF
CDR3nt: TGTGCCAGCAGTGAAAGGGGAACTATGGCTAGCGGCAATGAGCAGTTCTTC

j_gene: TRBJ2-2
v_gene: TRBV9
d_gene: TRBD2
CDR3aa: CASSGGLAGVSGTGELFF
CDR3nt: TGTGCCAGCAGCGGAGGACTAGCGGGAGTATCGGGCACCGGGGAGCTGTTTTTT

j_gene: TRBJ2-7
v_gene: TRBV19
d_gene: TRBD2
CDR3aa: CASTSIAGGFEQYF
CDR3nt: TGTGCCAGTACCTCGATAGCGGGGGGGTTCGAGCAGTACTTC

j_gene: TRBJ1-5
v_gene: TRBV28
d_gene: .
CDR3aa: CASSFTGVYSNQPQHF
CDR3nt: TGTGCCAGCAGTTTTACCGGGGTATATAGCAATCAGCCCCAGCATTTT

j_gene: TRBJ1-2
v_gene: TRBV19
d_gene: .
CDR3aa: CASRTDYGYTF
CDR3nt: TGTGCCAGTAGGACAGACTATGGCTACACCTTC

j_gene: TRBJ2-2
v_gene: TRBV11-3
d_gene: .
CDR3aa: CASSLVGGTTGELFF
CDR3nt: TGTGCCAGCAGCTTAGTTGGAGGGACCACCGGGGAGCTGTTTTTT

j_gene: TRBJ2-7
v_gene: TRBV5-1
d_gene: TRBD1
CDR3aa: CASSLGQGARYEQYF
CDR3nt: TGCGCCAGCAGCTTAGGGCAGGGGGCAAGGTACGAGCAGTACTTC

j_gene: TRBJ2-7
v_gene: TRBV7-8
d_gene: .
CDR3aa: CASSLRGGVLVYEQYF
CDR3nt: TGTGCCAGCAGCTTGAGGGGGGGCGTCCTGGTCTACGAGCAGTACTTC

j_gene: TRBJ1-5
v_gene: TRBV19
d_gene: .
CDR3aa: CASSSDSNNQPQHF
CDR3nt: TGTGCCAGTAGTTCGGACAGTAACAATCAGCCCCAGCATTTT

j_gene: TRBJ1-1
v_gene: TRBV2
d_gene: .
CDR3aa: CASSALGMNTEAFF
CDR3nt: TGTGCCAGCAGTGCTCTGGGCATGAACACTGAAGCTTTCTTT

j_gene: TRBJ1-5
v_gene: TRBV5-1
d_gene: .
CDR3aa: CASSLNGQTNQPQHF
CDR3nt: TGCGCCAGCAGCTTGAACGGACAGACTAATCAGCCCCAGCATTTT

j_gene: TRBJ2-7
v_gene: TRBV4-1
d_gene: TRBD1
CDR3aa: CASSPGQDYEQYF
CDR3nt: TGCGCCAGCAGCCCCGGACAGGACTACGAGCAGTACTTC

j_gene: TRBJ2-7
v_gene: TRBV10-3
d_gene: .
CDR3aa: CAISESTNSGPYYEQYF
CDR3nt: TGTGCCATCAGTGAGTCGACGAACAGCGGGCCTTACTACGAGCAGTACTTC

j_gene: TRBJ2-5
v_gene: TRBV7-9
d_gene: .
CDR3aa: CASSLAGVLQETQYF
CDR3nt: TGTGCCAGCAGCTTAGCCGGGGTTCTACAAGAGACCCAGTACTTC

j_gene: TRBJ2-2
v_gene: TRBV9
d_gene: .
CDR3aa: CASSVTRTTGNTGELFF
CDR3nt: TGTGCCAGCAGCGTAACAAGGACAACAGGGAACACCGGGGAGCTGTTTTTT